One TCR beta chain is described in this entry. As yet, its antigen is unknown. This specimen comes from a study of T-cell memory formation after mild COVID-19. Study summary: Largely donor-specific sequence clusters came from a couple of donors.

Per germline, CDR1 SGHTA and CDR2 FQGTGA. The CDR3 sequence is 14 residues long. The V segment lost 3 bases and the J segment 12 bases; nucleotides outside the gene matches: 8. Sample barcodes and UMIs were carried by the TCR alpha and TCR beta cDNA libraries that 5'RACE generated with constant-segment primers. In TCRdb, the 5' RACE reads were re-called with MiXCR into one record per CDR3 protein. The sample yields approximately 500,000 distinct CDR3 sequences, more than 20% seen once. Study-wide findings and caveats: Shrinking CD4+ clones resided mostly in CM and EM, and CD8+ ones in EMRA.

V is TRBV7-3 and J is TRBJ2-1; 10 bases line up with TRBD2. The sample taken for sequencing was PBMCs or a T cell subset sorted from them (not recorded which). The clonotype originates from an adult woman who had mild COVID-19 (a few samples of this study predate the infection). Cell type and time point are not known. The DNA of the CDR3 is TGTGCCAGCAGCTTCCTAGCGGGAGTGGGGGGGCAGTTCTTC. It translates to CASSFLAGVGGQFF.